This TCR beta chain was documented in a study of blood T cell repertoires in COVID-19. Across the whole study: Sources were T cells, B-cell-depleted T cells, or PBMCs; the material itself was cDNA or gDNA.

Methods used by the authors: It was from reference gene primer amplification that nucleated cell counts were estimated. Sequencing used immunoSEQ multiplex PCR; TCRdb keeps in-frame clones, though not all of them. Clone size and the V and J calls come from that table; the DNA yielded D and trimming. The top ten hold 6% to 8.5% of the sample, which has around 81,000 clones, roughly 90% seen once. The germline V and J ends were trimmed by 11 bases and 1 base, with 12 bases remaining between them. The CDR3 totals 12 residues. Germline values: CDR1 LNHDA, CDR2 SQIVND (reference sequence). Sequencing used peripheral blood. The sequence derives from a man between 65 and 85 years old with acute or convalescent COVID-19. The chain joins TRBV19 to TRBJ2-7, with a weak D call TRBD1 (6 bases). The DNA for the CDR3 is TGTGCCGCCCGGGACAAATCCTACGAGCAGTACTTC. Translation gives CAARDKSYEQYF. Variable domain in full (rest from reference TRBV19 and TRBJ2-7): DGGITQSPKYLFRKEGQNVTLSCEQNLNHDAMYWYRQDPGQGLRLIYYSQIVNDFQKGDIAEGYSVSREKKESFPLTVTSAQKNPTAFYLCAARDKSYEQYFGPGTRLTVT.